Listed below are T cell receptor beta chains from one sample, sequenced in a study of OX40 agonist ivuxolimab in advanced cancers. TCRdb's table, derived via immunoSEQ multiplex PCR, lists solely in-frame clones and lacks some. The table has more than 45,000 clones, 77% seen once. The material sequenced was CD4+ or CD8+ T cells sorted from blood, taken in a trial of the OX40 agonist ivuxolimab. The receptor source for this set is an adult with an advanced solid tumor such as melanoma, head and neck, liver or kidney cancer. Each CDR3 is given with its conserved first and last residue. Fields, in order: D gene, CDR3 length, clone size, J gene, V gene, CDR3 DNA, CDR3 protein. D genes are given only for firm matches. Clone size, where shown, is once, few, many, or a class for clones that have expanded.

D gene: NA
CDR3 length: 16
clone size: NA
J gene: TRBJ2-1
V gene: TRBV6-1
CDR3 DNA: TGTGCCAGCACTGAAAAACAGGGCGCCTCCTACAATGAGCAGTTCTTC
CDR3 protein: CASTEKQGASYNEQFF

D gene: TRBD2
CDR3 length: 14
clone size: NA
J gene: TRBJ2-7
V gene: TRBV2
CDR3 DNA: TGTGCCGGACTCCGGGACTACTTTTCCTACGAGCAGTACTTC
CDR3 protein: CAGLRDYFSYEQYF

D gene: NA
CDR3 length: 13
clone size: NA
J gene: TRBJ1-1
V gene: TRBV6-6
CDR3 DNA: TGTGCCAGCAGTCAGACATGGAACACTGAAGCTTTCTTT
CDR3 protein: CASSQTWNTEAFF

D gene: TRBD2
CDR3 length: 15
clone size: few
J gene: TRBJ2-1
V gene: TRBV6-5
CDR3 DNA: TGTGCCAGCAGGCCTAGCGGGGGCCTGGGGAATGAGCAGTTCTTC
CDR3 protein: CASRPSGGLGNEQFF

D gene: NA
CDR3 length: 16
clone size: few
J gene: TRBJ1-2
V gene: TRBV2
CDR3 DNA: TGTGCCAGCAGTGAATTGTGGGGGGGACGGGCGGTTTTGTACACCTTC
CDR3 protein: CASSELWGGRAVLYTF

D gene: NA
CDR3 length: 14
clone size: NA
J gene: TRBJ2-3
V gene: TRBV10-3
CDR3 DNA: TGTGCCATCAAGGGTGCGTTCAGCACAGATACGCAGTATTTT
CDR3 protein: CAIKGAFSTDTQYF

D gene: TRBD2
CDR3 length: 16
clone size: NA
J gene: TRBJ2-1
V gene: TRBV7-9
CDR3 DNA: TGTGCCAGCAGCGACCAAAAGCGGGAGCTGCGGGGGGAGCAGTTCTTC
CDR3 protein: CASSDQKRELRGEQFF

D gene: NA
CDR3 length: 17
clone size: NA
J gene: TRBJ2-6
V gene: TRBV9
CDR3 DNA: TGTGCCAGCAGCGTAGCGGGGGGCGCAGCAGGGGCCAACGTCCTGACTTTC
CDR3 protein: CASSVAGGAAGANVLTF

D gene: NA
CDR3 length: 15
clone size: NA
J gene: TRBJ2-7
V gene: TRBV18
CDR3 DNA: TGTGCCAGCTCACCAATTCCGGGGCCATCGTACGAGCAGTACTTC
CDR3 protein: CASSPIPGPSYEQYF

D gene: NA
CDR3 length: 14
clone size: NA
J gene: TRBJ1-2
V gene: TRBV28
CDR3 DNA: TGTGCCAGCAGCGGACCCTTGGCGGGCTATGGCTACACCTTC
CDR3 protein: CASSGPLAGYGYTF

D gene: NA
CDR3 length: 16
clone size: NA
J gene: TRBJ1-2
V gene: TRBV5-3
CDR3 DNA: TGTGCCAGAAGCCCACCGGGGCTTCCTAGGTTTAGGGGCTACACCTTC
CDR3 protein: CARSPPGLPRFRGYTF

D gene: NA
CDR3 length: 13
clone size: NA
J gene: TRBJ2-2
V gene: TRBV27
CDR3 DNA: TGTGCCAGCAGGCGGGGGAACACCGGGGAGCTGTTTTTT
CDR3 protein: CASRRGNTGELFF

D gene: TRBD2
CDR3 length: 19
clone size: NA
J gene: TRBJ2-1
V gene: TRBV4-1
CDR3 DNA: TGCGCCAGCAGCCGCTTTCGAGGGACTAGCGGGAGCTCCTACAATGAGCAGTTCTTC
CDR3 protein: CASSRFRGTSGSSYNEQFF

D gene: TRBD2
CDR3 length: 15
clone size: NA
J gene: TRBJ2-7
V gene: TRBV6-5
CDR3 DNA: TGTGCCAGCAGAGGACTAGCGGGGAGCTCCTACGAGCAGTACTTC
CDR3 protein: CASRGLAGSSYEQYF

D gene: TRBD1
CDR3 length: 14
clone size: NA
J gene: TRBJ1-2
V gene: TRBV18
CDR3 DNA: TGTGCCAGCTCACCCCCAGACAGGGCGTCTGGCTACACCTTC
CDR3 protein: CASSPPDRASGYTF

D gene: NA
CDR3 length: 13
clone size: NA
J gene: TRBJ1-5
V gene: TRBV18
CDR3 DNA: TGTGCCAGCTCACCCGGGGACGAACAGCCCCAGCATTTT
CDR3 protein: CASSPGDEQPQHF

D gene: NA
CDR3 length: 12
clone size: NA
J gene: TRBJ1-1
V gene: TRBV28
CDR3 DNA: TGTGCCAGCAGTATACAAAACACTGAAGCTTTCTTT
CDR3 protein: CASSIQNTEAFF

D gene: TRBD1
CDR3 length: 16
clone size: few
J gene: TRBJ1-2
V gene: TRBV5-6
CDR3 DNA: TGTGCCAGCAGCTTGGGTGCGGGACAGGGTGTTGATGGCTACACCTTC
CDR3 protein: CASSLGAGQGVDGYTF

D gene: NA
CDR3 length: 15
clone size: once
J gene: TRBJ2-6
V gene: TRBV19
CDR3 DNA: TGTGCCAGTAGGACGGGCAGCTCTGGGGCCAACGTCCTGACTTTC
CDR3 protein: CASRTGSSGANVLTF

D gene: NA
CDR3 length: 14
clone size: NA
J gene: TRBJ1-1
V gene: TRBV5-1
CDR3 DNA: TGCGCCAGCGGCTTGGTCGGGGAGAACACTGAAGCTTTCTTT
CDR3 protein: CASGLVGENTEAFF

D gene: NA
CDR3 length: 12
clone size: NA
J gene: TRBJ2-3
V gene: TRBV4-2
CDR3 DNA: TGTGCCAGCAGCCAAGGCGGAGATACGCAGTATTTT
CDR3 protein: CASSQGGDTQYF

D gene: NA
CDR3 length: 19
clone size: NA
J gene: TRBJ1-6
V gene: TRBV19
CDR3 DNA: TGTGCCAGTAGTATAAACTCGGGACCCGCCAGCTCCTATAATTCACCCCTCCACTTT
CDR3 protein: CASSINSGPASSYNSPLHF

D gene: NA
CDR3 length: 12
clone size: NA
J gene: TRBJ1-1
V gene: TRBV6-5
CDR3 DNA: TGTGCCAGCAGTCATTCGTCAGGGTTGCCTTTCTTT
CDR3 protein: CASSHSSGLPFF

D gene: NA
CDR3 length: 17
clone size: NA
J gene: TRBJ2-1
V gene: TRBV19
CDR3 DNA: TGTGCCAGTAGTAAATCCCCCGCAGGATATTCCTCCAATGAGCAGTTCTTC
CDR3 protein: CASSKSPAGYSSNEQFF

D gene: TRBD1
CDR3 length: 15
clone size: NA
J gene: TRBJ1-2
V gene: TRBV6-6
CDR3 DNA: TGTGCCAGCAGTTACAGGGAGGGGGCAGTCTATGGCTACACCTTC
CDR3 protein: CASSYREGAVYGYTF

D gene: TRBD1
CDR3 length: 13
clone size: NA
J gene: TRBJ1-1
V gene: TRBV11-2
CDR3 DNA: TGTGCCAGCAGTAGGACAGGAGACCATGAAGCTTTCTTT
CDR3 protein: CASSRTGDHEAFF

D gene: NA
CDR3 length: 15
clone size: NA
J gene: TRBJ2-1
V gene: TRBV5-1
CDR3 DNA: TGCGCCAGCAGCTTGGGCCAGGCGGGTTACAATGAGCAGTTCTTC
CDR3 protein: CASSLGQAGYNEQFF

D gene: NA
CDR3 length: 11
clone size: NA
J gene: TRBJ2-7
V gene: TRBV20-1
CDR3 DNA: TGCAGTCATCGGGGTACCTACGAGCAGTACTTC
CDR3 protein: CSHRGTYEQYF

D gene: TRBD1
CDR3 length: 15
clone size: NA
J gene: TRBJ1-4
V gene: TRBV19
CDR3 DNA: TGTGCCAGTAGTTCACCTCGGGACAGGAATGAAAAACTGTTTTTT
CDR3 protein: CASSSPRDRNEKLFF

D gene: NA
CDR3 length: 14
clone size: NA
J gene: TRBJ1-1
V gene: TRBV7-3
CDR3 DNA: TGTGCCAGCAGCTTACAGGGCGTGAACACTGAAGCTTTCTTT
CDR3 protein: CASSLQGVNTEAFF

D gene: NA
CDR3 length: 13
clone size: few
J gene: TRBJ2-2
V gene: TRBV7-3
CDR3 DNA: TGTGCCGTTAGGGCAGCGAACACCGGGGAGCTGTTTTTT
CDR3 protein: CAVRAANTGELFF

D gene: NA
CDR3 length: 19
clone size: NA
J gene: TRBJ1-5
V gene: TRBV28
CDR3 DNA: TGTGCCAGCAGTCCATTACGATTAATCCGGGACAAGGCAAATCAGCCCCAGCATTTT
CDR3 protein: CASSPLRLIRDKANQPQHF

D gene: TRBD1
CDR3 length: 14
clone size: once
J gene: TRBJ2-1
V gene: TRBV7-9
CDR3 DNA: TGTGCCAGCAGCATACAGGGGGCCAACAATGAGCAGTTCTTC
CDR3 protein: CASSIQGANNEQFF

D gene: TRBD1
CDR3 length: 16
clone size: few
J gene: TRBJ2-3
V gene: TRBV11-2
CDR3 DNA: TGTGCCAGCAGCTTAGGAGACAGGGGGCACAATCAGCCGCAGTATTTT
CDR3 protein: CASSLGDRGHNQPQYF

D gene: NA
CDR3 length: 14
clone size: NA
J gene: TRBJ1-2
V gene: TRBV19
CDR3 DNA: TGTGCCAGTAGTATAAAGGGGGTTGACTATGGCTACACCTTC
CDR3 protein: CASSIKGVDYGYTF

D gene: NA
CDR3 length: 14
clone size: NA
J gene: TRBJ1-1
V gene: TRBV10-1
CDR3 DNA: TGCGCCAGCAGTGGTAGGGCCTCTGGCACTGAAGCTTTCTTT
CDR3 protein: CASSGRASGTEAFF

D gene: TRBD1
CDR3 length: 13
clone size: NA
J gene: TRBJ1-2
V gene: TRBV6-5
CDR3 DNA: TGTGCCAGCAGACAGACAGGGAACCATGGCTACACCTTC
CDR3 protein: CASRQTGNHGYTF

D gene: TRBD1
CDR3 length: 14
clone size: NA
J gene: TRBJ1-4
V gene: TRBV28
CDR3 DNA: TGTGCCAGCAGTTTGGACAGGGTAATCGAAAAACTGTTTTTT
CDR3 protein: CASSLDRVIEKLFF

D gene: NA
CDR3 length: 17
clone size: NA
J gene: TRBJ2-1
V gene: TRBV6-1
CDR3 DNA: TGTGCCAGCAGTGAACCACGGCGGGCTTTTACCTACAATGAGCAGTTCTTC
CDR3 protein: CASSEPRRAFTYNEQFF

D gene: TRBD2
CDR3 length: 16
clone size: NA
J gene: TRBJ2-1
V gene: TRBV2
CDR3 DNA: TGTGCCAGCAGTGACCTCCAGGTTACTAGCGGCAATGAGCAGTTCTTC
CDR3 protein: CASSDLQVTSGNEQFF

D gene: NA
CDR3 length: 15
clone size: few
J gene: TRBJ1-1
V gene: TRBV27
CDR3 DNA: TGTGCCAGCAGTCTCCGGACAGATATATACACTGAAGCTTTCTTT
CDR3 protein: CASSLRTDIYTEAFF

D gene: NA
CDR3 length: 12
clone size: NA
J gene: TRBJ2-5
V gene: TRBV28
CDR3 DNA: TGTGCCAGCAGTTCAAGTTTACAGACCCAGTACTTC
CDR3 protein: CASSSSLQTQYF

D gene: NA
CDR3 length: 11
clone size: NA
J gene: TRBJ1-1
V gene: TRBV6-6
CDR3 DNA: TGTGCCAGCAGAGAAAACACTGAAGCTTTCTTT
CDR3 protein: CASRENTEAFF

D gene: NA
CDR3 length: 14
clone size: NA
J gene: TRBJ2-7
V gene: TRBV7-8
CDR3 DNA: TGTGCCAGCAGCTTAGGGGGGATCCCCCACGAGCAGTACTTC
CDR3 protein: CASSLGGIPHEQYF

D gene: TRBD1
CDR3 length: 13
clone size: NA
J gene: TRBJ1-2
V gene: TRBV28
CDR3 DNA: TGTGCCAGCATTGGACAGGCAGATTATGGCTACACCTTC
CDR3 protein: CASIGQADYGYTF

D gene: NA
CDR3 length: 15
clone size: few
J gene: TRBJ1-2
V gene: TRBV5-4
CDR3 DNA: TGTGCCAGCAGCCTGGGTAGGGCGGCTAACTATGGCTACACCTTC
CDR3 protein: CASSLGRAANYGYTF

D gene: NA
CDR3 length: 18
clone size: NA
J gene: TRBJ2-1
V gene: TRBV4-2
CDR3 DNA: TGTGCCAGCAGCCAATCACCCGTGCTAGCAGGCTTCTACAATGAGCAGTTCTTC
CDR3 protein: CASSQSPVLAGFYNEQFF

D gene: TRBD2
CDR3 length: 13
clone size: NA
J gene: TRBJ2-5
V gene: TRBV2
CDR3 DNA: TGTGCCAGCCGAAGGACTAGTGGAGAGACCCAGTACTTC
CDR3 protein: CASRRTSGETQYF

D gene: TRBD2
CDR3 length: 15
clone size: NA
J gene: TRBJ2-1
V gene: TRBV28
CDR3 DNA: TGTGCCAGCAGAGATAGCGGGAGGGCGCGAAATGAGCAGTTCTTC
CDR3 protein: CASRDSGRARNEQFF

D gene: TRBD2
CDR3 length: 15
clone size: NA
J gene: TRBJ2-1
V gene: TRBV7-8
CDR3 DNA: TGTGCCAGCAACTTCTATAGCGGGATCAACAATGAGCAGTTCTTC
CDR3 protein: CASNFYSGINNEQFF